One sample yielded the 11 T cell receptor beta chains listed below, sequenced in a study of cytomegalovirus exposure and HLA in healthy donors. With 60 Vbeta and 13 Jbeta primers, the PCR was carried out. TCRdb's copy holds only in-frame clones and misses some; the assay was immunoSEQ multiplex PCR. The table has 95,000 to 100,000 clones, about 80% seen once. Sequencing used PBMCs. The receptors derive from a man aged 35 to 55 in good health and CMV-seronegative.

Here the CDR3 reads CASSIQTWAGGDMGDTQYF. The CDR3 DNA sequence: TGTGCCAGCAGCATTCAGACCTGGGCGGGGGGCGACATGGGGGATACGCAGTATTTT. This chain uses TRBV7-2 with TRBJ2-3, with 8 bases identical to TRBD2. CDR3 length equals 19 residues. V lost 5 bases, J lost 6 bases, and 22 bases stayed unmatched. The germline V gene encodes CDR1 SGHTA and CDR2 FQGNSA.

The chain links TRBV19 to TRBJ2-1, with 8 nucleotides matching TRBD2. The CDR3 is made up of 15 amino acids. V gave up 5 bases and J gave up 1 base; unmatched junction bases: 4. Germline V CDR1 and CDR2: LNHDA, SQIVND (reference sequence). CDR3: CASSPGGGSYNEQFF. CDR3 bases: TGTGCCAGTAGTCCCGGGGGGGGGTCCTACAATGAGCAGTTCTTC.

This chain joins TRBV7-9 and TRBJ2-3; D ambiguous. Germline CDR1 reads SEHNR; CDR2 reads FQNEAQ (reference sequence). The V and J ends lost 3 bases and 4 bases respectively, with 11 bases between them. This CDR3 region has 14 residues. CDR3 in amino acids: CASSFLSGSDTQYF. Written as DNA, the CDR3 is TGTGCCAGCAGCTTTTTATCGGGTTCAGATACGCAGTATTTT.

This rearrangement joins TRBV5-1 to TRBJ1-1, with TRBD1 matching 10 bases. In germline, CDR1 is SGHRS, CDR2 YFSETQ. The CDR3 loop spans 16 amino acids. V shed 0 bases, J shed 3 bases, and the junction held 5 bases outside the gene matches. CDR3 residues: CASSLGTGTGDTEAFF. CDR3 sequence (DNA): TGCGCCAGCAGCTTGGGGACCGGGACAGGGGACACTGAAGCTTTCTTT.

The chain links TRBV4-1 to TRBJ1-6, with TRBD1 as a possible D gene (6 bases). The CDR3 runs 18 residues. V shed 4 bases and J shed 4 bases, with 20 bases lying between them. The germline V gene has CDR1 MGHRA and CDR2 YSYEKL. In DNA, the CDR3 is TGCGCCAGCAGCCTAACTACAGGGACTATCTCTTATAATTCACCCCTCCACTTT. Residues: CASSLTTGTISYNSPLHF.

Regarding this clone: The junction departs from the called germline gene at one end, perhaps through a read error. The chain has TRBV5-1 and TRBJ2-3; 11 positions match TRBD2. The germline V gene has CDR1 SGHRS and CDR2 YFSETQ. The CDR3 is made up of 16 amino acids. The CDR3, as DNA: TGCGCCAGCAGCCCAAACTCCGGGACTAGCGGCGGGGGGATCATTTTT. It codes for CASSPNSGTSGGGIIF.

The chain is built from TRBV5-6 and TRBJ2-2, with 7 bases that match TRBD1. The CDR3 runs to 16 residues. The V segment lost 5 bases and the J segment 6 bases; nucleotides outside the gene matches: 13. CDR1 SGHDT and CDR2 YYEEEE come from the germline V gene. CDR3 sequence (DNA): TGTGCCAGCAGACTGACAGGGTGGTCTTACGCCGGGGAGCTGTTTTTT. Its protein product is CASRLTGWSYAGELFF.

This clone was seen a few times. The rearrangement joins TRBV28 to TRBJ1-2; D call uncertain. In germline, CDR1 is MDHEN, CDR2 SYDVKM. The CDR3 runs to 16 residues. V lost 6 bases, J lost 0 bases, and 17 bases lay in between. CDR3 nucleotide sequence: TGTGCCAGCAGCCTCGTTGGACTCGCATCTAACTATGGCTACACCTTC. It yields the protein CASSLVGLASNYGYTF.

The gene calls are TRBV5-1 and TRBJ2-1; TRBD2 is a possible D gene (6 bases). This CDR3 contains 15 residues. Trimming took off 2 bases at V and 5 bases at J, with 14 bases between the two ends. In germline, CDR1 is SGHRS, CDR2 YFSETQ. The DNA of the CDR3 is TGCGCCAGCAGCTTTGGAGGGAATTCGCACAATGAGCAGTTCTTC. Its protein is CASSFGGNSHNEQFF.

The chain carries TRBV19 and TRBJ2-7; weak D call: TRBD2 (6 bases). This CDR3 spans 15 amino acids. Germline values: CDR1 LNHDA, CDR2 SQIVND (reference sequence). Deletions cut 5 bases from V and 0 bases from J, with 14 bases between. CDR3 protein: CASSRSGDSSYEQYF. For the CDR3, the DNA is TGTGCCAGTAGTCGGTCGGGGGATAGCTCCTACGAGCAGTACTTC.

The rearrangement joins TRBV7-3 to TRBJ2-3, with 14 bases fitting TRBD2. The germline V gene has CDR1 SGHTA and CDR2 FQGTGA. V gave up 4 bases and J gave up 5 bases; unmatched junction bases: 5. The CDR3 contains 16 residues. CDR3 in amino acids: CASSSTSGGAGDTQYF. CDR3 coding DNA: TGTGCCAGCAGCTCGACTAGCGGGGGGGCCGGAGATACGCAGTATTTT. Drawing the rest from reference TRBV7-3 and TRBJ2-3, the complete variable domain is GAGVSQTPSNKVTEKGKYVELRCDPISGHTALYWYRQSLGQGPEFLIYFQGTGAADDSGLPNDRFFAVRPEGSVSTLKIQRTERGDSAVYLCASSSTSGGAGDTQYFGPGTRLTVL.